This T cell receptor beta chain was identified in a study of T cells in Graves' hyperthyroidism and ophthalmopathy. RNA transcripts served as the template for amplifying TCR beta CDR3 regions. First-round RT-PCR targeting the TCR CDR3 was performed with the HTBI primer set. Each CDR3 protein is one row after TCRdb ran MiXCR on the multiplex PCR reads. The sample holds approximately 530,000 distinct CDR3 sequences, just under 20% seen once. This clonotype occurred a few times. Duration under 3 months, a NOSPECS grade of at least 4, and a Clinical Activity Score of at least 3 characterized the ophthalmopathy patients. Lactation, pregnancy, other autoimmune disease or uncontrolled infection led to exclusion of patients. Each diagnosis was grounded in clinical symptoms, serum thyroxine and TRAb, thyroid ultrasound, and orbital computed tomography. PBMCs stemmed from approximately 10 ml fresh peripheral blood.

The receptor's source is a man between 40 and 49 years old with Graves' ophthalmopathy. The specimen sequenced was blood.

The CDR3 nucleotides are TGTGCCAGCAGCCGAGTCTCGGTTAGGAACACCGGGGAGCTGTTTTTT. Translation gives CASSRVSVRNTGELFF. The chain carries TRBV7-3 and TRBJ2-2, with D unresolved. The CDR3 spans 16 residues. Germline V CDR1 and CDR2: SGHTA, FQGTGA. The germline V and J ends were trimmed by 5 bases and 1 base, with 14 bases remaining between them.